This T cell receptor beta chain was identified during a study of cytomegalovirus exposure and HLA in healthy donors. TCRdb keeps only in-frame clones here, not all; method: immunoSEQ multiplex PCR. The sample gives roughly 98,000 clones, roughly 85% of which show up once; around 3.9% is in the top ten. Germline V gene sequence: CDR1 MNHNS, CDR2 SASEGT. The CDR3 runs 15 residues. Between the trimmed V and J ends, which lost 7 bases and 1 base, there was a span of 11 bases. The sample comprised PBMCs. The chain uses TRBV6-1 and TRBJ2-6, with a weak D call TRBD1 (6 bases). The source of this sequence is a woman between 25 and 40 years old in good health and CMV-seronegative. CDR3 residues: CASKQGRSGANVLTF. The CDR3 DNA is TGTGCCAGCAAACAGGGCAGATCTGGGGCCAACGTCCTGACTTTC.